This TCR beta chain was found in a study of tumor and adjacent non-tumor tissue in lung cancer. Study results and caveats: Significantly higher TCR diversity was found in tumor than normal lung.

Three rounds of nested PCR, following a modified ARM-PCR protocol, produced the TCRbeta library. TCRdb recomputed calls from the multiplex PCR reads with MiXCR, one row per CDR3 protein. Among about 90,000 distinct CDR3 sequences listed, under 80% were seen once. About this clonotype: Its antigen is as yet unknown. The CDR3 does not end in the conserved phenylalanine or tryptophan, so this is likely a read error.

The template was RNA from unsorted bulk tissue. This non-tumor lung sample came from over 3 cm beyond the tumor edge. Donors were chemotherapy-naive, newly diagnosed lung cancer surgical patients in China, August–late 2014. CDR3 size: 15 residues. Germline CDR1 is MDHEN and CDR2 is SYDVKM. The sample was distant non-tumor lung tissue. The chain is built from TRBV28 and TRBJ2-3; D is possibly TRBD1 or TRBD2 (5 bases each). The source is a woman aged 50 to 60 with non-small cell lung cancer. The CDR3 sequence is CACSPPGTHTDTQYY. The DNA for the CDR3 is TGTGCCTGCAGTCCCCCCGGGACCCACACAGATACGCAGTATTAT.